This T cell receptor beta chain was sequenced during a study of beta chain features in type 1 diabetes. The CDR3 extends over 15 amino acids. CDR1 is SGHRS and CDR2 is YFSETQ in the germline V gene. The V and J ends lost 5 bases and 0 bases respectively, with 13 bases between them. The entirety of the isolated RNA underwent reverse transcription, so expressed TCRB transcripts were sequenced. Assay: immunoSEQ multiplex PCR; the TCRdb copy retains only in-frame clones and omits some. The table lists almost 350,000 clones, under 8.5% of them singletons, with approximately 0.47% in the top ten. As to this clone: Antigen: not known.

Sorting that relied on CD45RO/CCR7/CD25/CD127/CD95/CD27 yielded CD4+ naive, central memory, regulatory and stem cell-like memory cells. Regarding the study as a whole: Across patients, naive, central memory and Treg TCRB repertoires exhibited apparently greater similarity than was observed across healthy donors. These data did not resolve whether HLA type affects TCRB rearrangement.

This rearrangement joins TRBV5-1 to TRBJ2-3; D is perhaps TRBD1 or TRBD2 (5 bases each). This sequence originates from a woman between 18 and 29 years old in good health. Material for sequencing was central memory CD4+ T cells from blood. As DNA, the CDR3 is TGCGCCAGCAGGACGGGGACCTCTAGCACAGATACGCAGTATTTT. This sequence encodes CASRTGTSSTDTQYF.